This T cell receptor beta chain was sequenced for a study of shared T cell receptors in the human thymus. Profiled with immunoSEQ multiplex PCR; TCRdb holds only in-frame clones, not every one. Altogether about 540,000 clones are present, approximately 78% being singletons, with the ten largest covering 0.013%. V was pared by 5 bases and J by 6 bases, with 10 bases of the junction left unmatched. Germline CDR1 and CDR2: SGHNT and YYREEE (reference sequence). The CDR3 is 16 amino acids. These data also featured in a second study, about human thymus T cells. From that report: Corrective cardiac surgery supplied the resected thymus tissue. Both thymic and peripheral blood repertoires showed apparently biased V and J usage.

This sequence joins TRBV5-4 and TRBJ2-1; 11 nucleotides match TRBD2. The TCR originated in a boy under two years old with a congenital heart defect. The sequenced material came from thymocytes. For the CDR3, the DNA is TGTGCCAGCAGTCATAGCGGGAGGGCATTACGCAATGAGCAGTTCTTC. This gives the protein CASSHSGRALRNEQFF.